This TCR beta chain was captured by sequencing in a study of shared clonotypes between healthy human individuals. Study at large: The plates for each donor numbered three CD4 naive, three CD4 memory, two CD8 naive and one CD8 memory.

All donors were healthy HIV-negative adults lacking recent acute infections or vaccinations. Germline CDR1 reads MNHNY; CDR2 reads SVGAGI (reference sequence). Trimming took 5 bases from V and 0 from J, leaving 14 bases between them. The CDR3 consists of 15 residues. Sequencing used immunoSEQ multiplex PCR; TCRdb keeps in-frame clones, though not all of them. The sample carries 100,000 to 120,000 clones, around two thirds recorded once. The sequence came from a young woman in good health. The chain has TRBV6-6 and TRBJ2-7, with D possibly TRBD2 on 6 matching bases. Material: memory CD8+ T cells sorted from blood. Subset in this sample: CD45RO+ cells pooled with CCR7-negative TemRA cells. Here the CDR3 reads CASSELGGDSYEQYF. For the CDR3, the DNA is TGTGCCAGCAGTGAGTTAGGCGGGGACTCCTACGAGCAGTACTTC.